A single TCR beta chain is shown here with its context. The CDR3 length is 15 residues. Germline-derived CDR1 and CDR2 are LNHDA and SQIVND (reference sequence). V was trimmed by 1 base and J by 2 bases, leaving 9 bases between them. Patients received nivolumab 3 mg/kg at weeks 1, 4, 7, 10, then fortnightly to week 26. The repertoire was sequenced with immunoSEQ multiplex PCR; TCRdb's copy has only in-frame clones and lacks some. The table records over 15,000 clones, 65% to 85% of them present only once. This sample was included in a study of ipilimumab plus nivolumab after autologous stem cell transplantation. Study in general: The DLBCL group included primary refractory and relapsed cases.

The sequencing here drew on PBMCs, taken in a trial of ipilimumab plus nivolumab as post-transplant consolidation. The chain couples TRBV19 to TRBJ1-5, with D possibly being TRBD1 (5 bases). This clonotype was obtained from a male donor with diffuse large B-cell lymphoma. CDR3 region: CASSIGGVGNQPQHF. CDR3 nucleotides: TGTGCCAGTAGTATAGGAGGGGTCGGCAATCAGCCCCAGCATTTT.